These 29 T cell receptor beta chains share one sample of origin, sequenced in a study of blood T cell repertoires in COVID-19. The protocol was immunoSEQ multiplex PCR, while the TCRdb copy is restricted to in-frame clones and leaves out a portion. The data show around 200,000 clones, around nine tenths seen once. The source material was PBMCs or T cells enriched from blood (not recorded which). Receptor source: a woman under 40 who had been exposed to COVID-19.

The chain is built from TRBV7-8 and TRBJ1-2, with unresolved D. Germline values: CDR1 SGHVS, CDR2 FQNEAQ. The CDR3 extends over 13 amino acids. Trimming pared 5 bases from V and 4 bases from J, leaving 11 bases between. CDR3 DNA sequence: TGTGCCAGCAGCGGCCAGGACTTCTATGGCTACACCTTC. Translation gives CASSGQDFYGYTF. Combining the CDR3 with reference TRBV7-8 and TRBJ1-2 gives the whole variable domain GAGVSQSPRYKVAKRGQDVALRCDPISGHVSLFWYQQALGQGPEFLTYFQNEAQLDKSGLPSDRFFAERPEGSVSTLKIQRTQQEDSAVYLCASSGQDFYGYTFGSGTRLTVV.

This chain uses TRBV7-2 with TRBJ2-7; 8 bases map to TRBD1. The germline V gene encodes CDR1 SGHTA and CDR2 FQGNSA. The ends lost 4 bases at V and 3 bases at J; junction bases unmatched: 5. The CDR3 runs to 14 residues. As DNA, the CDR3 is TGTGCCAGCAGCTACGAAGGACAGGGCTACGAGCAGTACTTC. Protein product: CASSYEGQGYEQYF. The whole variable domain, remainder taken from reference TRBV7-2 and TRBJ2-7, is GAGVSQSPSNKVTEKGKDVELRCDPISGHTALYWYRQSLGQGLEFLIYFQGNSAPDKSGLPSDRFSAERTGGSVSTLTIQRTQQEDSAVYLCASSYEGQGYEQYFGPGTRLTVT.

The rearrangement joins TRBV2 to TRBJ1-5, with 10 bases identical to TRBD1. The CDR3 sequence is 15 residues long. J gave up 2 bases and V 5 bases, and 3 bases lay outside the gene matches. Germline V gene data show CDR1 as SNHLY and CDR2 as FYNNEI. CDR3 sequence reads: CASSTDRGRNQPQHF. The CDR3 DNA reads as TGTGCCAGCAGTACCGACAGGGGGCGCAATCAGCCCCAGCATTTT.

The V gene is TRBV10-1, the J gene TRBJ2-1; no reliable D call. Germline loops: CDR1 WNHNN, CDR2 SYGVQD (reference sequence). The CDR3 is 15 residues long. The V end was cut by 6 bases, the J end by 0 bases, with 12 bases between. CDR3 nucleotides: TGCGCCAGCAGCGTCGACTCAAGCTCCTACAATGAGCAGTTCTTC. This codes for CASSVDSSSYNEQFF.

This clone was picked up one time. This chain links TRBV18 with TRBJ1-1; perhaps TRBD1 as D (6 bases). CDR1 KGHSH and CDR2 LQKENI come from the germline V gene. Trimming shortened V by 0 bases and J by 3 bases, and 11 bases separated the two germline ends. This CDR3 contains 15 residues. The CDR3 nucleotides are TGTGCCAGCTCACCACCCGGAGGGGGGGACACTGAAGCTTTCTTT. It encodes CASSPPGGGDTEAFF.

The CDR3 sequence: CASSSNSSPLHF. In DNA form, the CDR3 reads TGTGCCAGCAGTTCTAATAGTTCACCCCTCCACTTT. V is TRBV6-5 and J is TRBJ1-6; no firm D call. The CDR3 length is 12 residues. The V gene lost 4 bases and the J gene lost 9 bases, with 7 bases spanning the gap. CDR1 is MNHEY, CDR2 SVGAGI, per germline.

The chain couples TRBV19 to TRBJ1-1; perhaps TRBD1 as D (5 bases). The germline V and J ends were trimmed by 10 bases and 1 base, with 13 bases remaining between them. Germline lookup yields CDR1 LNHDA and CDR2 SQIVND (reference sequence). The CDR3 has 13 residues. CDR3: CATRTDRNTEAFF. The CDR3 bases are TGTGCCACCAGAACCGACAGGAACACTGAAGCTTTCTTT.

This rearrangement joins TRBV7-2 to TRBJ2-7; 11 nucleotides match TRBD1. This CDR3 has 15 residues. CDR1 and CDR2 from the germline V gene are SGHTA and FQGNSA. V lost 3 bases to trimming and J lost 4 bases; unmatched junction nucleotides: 5. CDR3 DNA: TGTGCCAGCAGCTTCGGACAGGGGGCTTTGTACGAGCAGTACTTC. Translated, it gives CASSFGQGALYEQYF.

The chain has TRBV19 and TRBJ1-4; tentatively, D is TRBD1 (5 bases). This CDR3 spans 16 amino acids. Trimming stripped 3 bases from V and 0 bases from J, with 11 bases between. The germline V gene encodes CDR1 LNHDA and CDR2 SQIVND (reference sequence). CDR3 protein: CASSIRQGTTNEKLFF. The CDR3 bases are TGTGCCAGTAGTATCAGGCAGGGAACAACTAATGAAAAACTGTTTTTT.

J is TRBJ1-2 and V is TRBV7-9; D ambiguous. Germline-derived CDR1 and CDR2 are SEHNR and FQNEAQ (reference sequence). Trimming left V 8 bases short and J 0 bases short, with 16 bases between. The CDR3 has 15 residues. The CDR3 nucleotides read TGTGCCAGCGGGTCGGCGGCGGCGTCTAACTATGGCTACACCTTC. Residues: CASGSAAASNYGYTF.

The chain links TRBV2 to TRBJ1-1; D is ambiguous. The CDR3 contains 11 residues. Germline V gene lookup returns CDR1 SNHLY and CDR2 FYNNEI. The germline V and J ends were trimmed by 4 bases and 5 bases, with 5 bases remaining between them. CDR3: CASSVPTEAFF. The CDR3 nucleotides read TGTGCCAGCAGTGTCCCAACTGAAGCTTTCTTT.

This chain connects TRBV19 to TRBJ1-2; weak D call: TRBD1 (6 bases). V was cut by 4 bases and J by 8 bases, with 20 bases left in between. The CDR3 length is 15 residues. CDR1 is LNHDA, CDR2 SQIVND, per germline (reference sequence). The CDR3 DNA sequence: TGTGCCAGTAGTACCGAACCACTCAGGGGAAGCGGCTACACCTTC. Residues: CASSTEPLRGSGYTF.

This chain uses TRBV6-5 with TRBJ1-6; TRBD1 might be the D (5 bases). This CDR3 region has 14 residues. CDR1 and CDR2 (germline): MNHEY, SVGAGI. With 2 bases removed from V and 7 bases from J, the gap between germline ends came to 9 bases. The CDR3 is CASSYQTENSPLHF. The CDR3 nucleotides are TGTGCCAGCAGTTACCAGACAGAAAATTCACCCCTCCACTTT.

This clone appeared once. This chain uses TRBV7-8 with TRBJ2-2, with 8 positions matching TRBD1. The CDR3 spans 19 residues. Per germline, CDR1 SGHVS and CDR2 FQNEAQ. J gave up 0 bases and V 0 bases, and 9 bases lay outside the gene matches. CDR3 sequence (DNA): TGTGCCAGCAGCTTAGCCCACCGGGACAGGCGTTCGAACACCGGGGAGCTGTTTTTT. Protein sequence: CASSLAHRDRRSNTGELFF.

This rearrangement joins TRBV4-1 to TRBJ2-4, with D maybe TRBD2 (5 bases). CDR1 and CDR2 (germline): MGHRA, YSYEKL. The germline V and J ends were trimmed by 0 bases and 1 base, with 7 bases remaining between them. The CDR3 length is 15 residues. This chain's CDR3 is CASSQDPGAKNIQYF. CDR3 sequence (DNA): TGCGCCAGCAGCCAAGATCCGGGGGCCAAAAACATTCAGTACTTC.

The chain carries TRBV6-5 and TRBJ1-4; D is uncertain. The CDR3 sequence is 14 residues long. V lost 8 bases and J lost 7, with 17 bases in between. Germline V lookup: CDR1 MNHEY, CDR2 SVGAGI. The CDR3 region has the DNA TGTGCCAGCCGCCCCGCGGGAACCCTTGAAAAACTGTTTTTT. Translation gives CASRPAGTLEKLFF.

V gene TRBV5-1 combines with J gene TRBJ2-3; D possibly corresponds to TRBD1 (6 bases). CDR3 length: 14 residues. V was pared by 2 bases and J by 3 bases, with 10 bases between. Germline CDR1 and CDR2: SGHRS and YFSETQ. The CDR3 reads CASSFGTYTDTQYF. CDR3 coding DNA: TGCGCCAGCAGCTTCGGGACATATACAGATACGCAGTATTTT.

The chain links TRBV3-1 (or the pseudogene TRBV3-2) to TRBJ1-5, with D unresolved. Looked up from germline, CDR1 is LGHDT and CDR2 is YNNKEL (reference sequence). Trimming stripped 0 bases from V and 1 base from J, with 7 bases between. This CDR3 has 15 residues. In DNA form, the CDR3 reads TGTGCCAGCAGCCAAGATGTCGGGAGCAATCAGCCCCAGCATTTT. It specifies CASSQDVGSNQPQHF.

The rearrangement uses TRBV4-2 and TRBJ2-2; 7 bases match TRBD2. V trimming: 3 bases; J trimming: 2 bases; junction bases outside the gene matches: 3. The CDR3 is made up of 15 amino acids. CDR1 and CDR2 (germline): LGHNA, YNFKEQ. The CDR3 spells CASSQRLANTGELFF. DNA for the CDR3: TGTGCCAGCAGCCAGAGACTAGCTAACACCGGGGAGCTGTTTTTT.

CDR3 sequence: CASSVGQGGNSGETQYF. CDR3 coding DNA: TGCGCCAGCAGCGTAGGACAGGGAGGGAATTCCGGAGAGACCCAGTACTTC. The V call is TRBV5-1, the J call TRBJ2-5; tentatively, D is TRBD1 (8 bases). Germline V lookup: CDR1 SGHRS, CDR2 YFSETQ. The CDR3 contains 17 residues. V was trimmed by 4 bases and J by 4 bases, leaving 23 bases between them.

The rearrangement uses TRBV5-1 and TRBJ2-1; 11 nucleotides align to TRBD1. With V trimmed by 7 bases and J by 7 bases, 16 bases remained unmatched. The V gene's germline CDR1 is SGHRS and CDR2 YFSETQ. The CDR3 is 17 amino acids. The CDR3 region has the DNA TGCGCCAGCGCCTACGGACCCTCCGGGACAGGGGGTAATGAGCAGTTCTTC. It is translated as CASAYGPSGTGGNEQFF.

V gene TRBV19 combines with J gene TRBJ1-5; 10 nucleotides match TRBD1. Germline V lookup: CDR1 LNHDA, CDR2 SQIVND (reference sequence). With V trimmed by 6 bases and J by 1 base, 3 bases remained unmatched. The length of the CDR3 is 15 residues. The CDR3: CASSVDRGSNQPQHF. As DNA, the CDR3 is TGTGCCAGTAGCGTGGACAGGGGGAGCAATCAGCCCCAGCATTTT.

This clone was seen a single time. The chain recombines TRBV5-1 with TRBJ2-1, with 9 bases identical to TRBD2. CDR1 and CDR2 (germline): SGHRS, YFSETQ. V lost 9 bases and J lost 8; bases outside the gene matches: 9. The CDR3 loop spans 13 amino acids. The CDR3 loop is CANPGLANYEQFF. The CDR3 DNA reads TGCGCCAACCCGGGACTAGCTAACTATGAGCAGTTCTTC.

The V gene is TRBV7-2, the J gene TRBJ2-5; TRBD1 might be the D (6 bases). Germline CDR1 is SGHTA and CDR2 is FQGNSA. The CDR3 loop spans 12 amino acids. The V end was cut by 5 bases, the J end by 9 bases, with 13 bases between. Written as DNA, the CDR3 is TGTGCCAGCAGCCCTTCCGAGGGGGCCCAGTACTTC. Translation: CASSPSEGAQYF.

This clone showed up just once. This chain joins TRBV2 and TRBJ2-3; 9 bases line up with TRBD1. The CDR3 totals 17 residues. Germline-derived CDR1 and CDR2 are SNHLY and FYNNEI. V dropped 6 bases and J dropped 4; count of bases not matched to a gene: 14. CDR3 region: CASRTGTGRSGADTQYF. CDR3 DNA sequence: TGTGCCAGCAGAACCGGGACAGGGCGTAGTGGCGCAGATACGCAGTATTTT.

The chain has TRBV2 and TRBJ2-7; D is possibly TRBD1 (6 bases). The germline V gene encodes CDR1 SNHLY and CDR2 FYNNEI. The CDR3 is 17 amino acids. Trimming took 7 bases from V and 0 from J, leaving 22 bases between them. The CDR3 DNA follows: TGTGCCAGCAACAGAACTCCATACGACAGGAGCTCCTACGAGCAGTACTTC. Its translation: CASNRTPYDRSSYEQYF. The full variable domain, in which reference TRBV2 and TRBJ2-7 provide the parts outside the CDR3, is EPEVTQTPSHQVTQMGQEVILRCVPISNHLYFYWYRQILGQKVEFLVSFYNNEISEKSEIFDDQFSVERPDGSNFTLKIRSTKLEDSAMYFCASNRTPYDRSSYEQYFGPGTRLTVT.

The chain uses TRBV2 and TRBJ2-6, with D perhaps TRBD1 (6 bases). V lost 7 bases and J 2 bases, leaving 30 bases between the germline ends. In germline, CDR1 is SNHLY, CDR2 FYNNEI. This CDR3 is 21 amino acids long. This chain's CDR3 is CASTHIVPGDHLLPGANVLTF. In nucleotides, the CDR3 is TGTGCCAGCACCCACATCGTCCCAGGGGACCACCTACTCCCTGGGGCCAACGTCCTGACTTTC.

V is TRBV2 and J is TRBJ1-6, with D uncertain. The CDR3 has 15 residues. Germline values: CDR1 SNHLY, CDR2 FYNNEI. The V and J ends lost 4 bases and 7 bases respectively, with 14 bases between them. DNA for the CDR3: TGTGCCAGCAGTGTGGAACAGAGAGGGAATTCACCCCTCCACTTT. It yields the protein CASSVEQRGNSPLHF.

This chain links TRBV29-1 with TRBJ1-1, with TRBD1 as a possible D gene (5 bases). Germline CDR1 SQVTM, CDR2 ANQGSEA. The germline V and J ends were trimmed by 1 base and 8 bases, with 8 bases remaining between them. CDR3 length: 11 amino acids. Here the CDR3 reads CSVEGRVEAFF. The CDR3 DNA is TGCAGCGTTGAAGGCAGGGTGGAAGCTTTCTTT.